The 25 T cell receptor beta chains in this list originate from one sample, sequenced in a study of fetal regulatory T cell absence and autoimmunity (dated by TCRdb to the late 2010s). Preparation of the library involved the immunoSEQ multiplex PCR assay. TCRdb provides this immuneACCESS table in a form limited to in-frame rearrangements. Some clones are lacking; in checked studies, under half of them reflect an unresolved V gene, and why the rest are absent is not known. This sample holds some 44,000 clones; 70% to 85% were observed only once. Over 0.4% of the sample belongs to the ten largest clones. What was sequenced was cord blood. These receptors were collected from a newborn boy with IPEX syndrome.

The V call is TRBV19, the J call TRBJ2-6; 9 nucleotides match TRBD1. V was clipped by 5 bases and J by 0 bases; unmatched bases: 11. Germline V gene data show CDR1 as LNHDA and CDR2 as SQIVND (reference sequence). CDR3 length: 19 residues. The CDR3 loop is CASSFSPGQGASGANVLTF. CDR3 DNA sequence: TGTGCCAGTAGTTTCTCTCCGGGACAGGGTGCCTCTGGGGCCAACGTCCTGACTTTC.

The CDR3 protein is CASSLRTSGIQETQYF. The CDR3 DNA is TGCGCCAGCAGCCTACGGACTAGCGGGATACAAGAGACCCAGTACTTC. This chain connects TRBV5-1 to TRBJ2-5; 12 bases align to TRBD2. Per germline, CDR1 SGHRS and CDR2 YFSETQ. Trimming at V came to 4 bases and at J to 2 bases, leaving 6 bases not matched to a gene. The CDR3 spans 16 residues.

This rearrangement joins TRBV5-6 to TRBJ2-5; 12 bases agree with TRBD2. V lost 0 bases, J lost 5 bases, and 2 bases stayed unmatched. The CDR3 length is 15 residues. Germline values: CDR1 SGHDT, CDR2 YYEEEE. CDR3 region: CASSLGTSGVETQYF. CDR3 bases: TGTGCCAGCAGCTTGGGGACTAGCGGGGTGGAGACCCAGTACTTC.

This clone was observed a single time. This chain joins TRBV13 and TRBJ2-7; possibly TRBD2 for D (5 bases). Per germline, CDR1 PRHDT and CDR2 FYEKMQ (reference sequence). The CDR3 has 14 residues. V lost 0 bases to trimming and J lost 6 bases, with 12 bases between them. In DNA, the CDR3 is TGTGCCAGCAGCTTAGGTACTCCTAGCCGCGAGCAGTACTTC. Translated, it gives CASSLGTPSREQYF.

With regard to this clone: This same CDR3 is encoded by further DNA sequences in the sample. V is TRBV6-5 and J is TRBJ1-2, with a tentative D call TRBD1 (5 bases). V gave up 2 bases and J gave up 14 bases, with 15 bases separating them. The germline CDR1 and CDR2 sequences are MNHEY and SVGAGI. The CDR3 length is 12 residues. For the CDR3, the DNA is TGTGCCAGCAGTTACCGAGGGACCTCTGTAACCTTC. It encodes CASSYRGTSVTF.

This clone has just a few counts. This chain joins TRBV30 and TRBJ2-7; 9 bases fit TRBD2. In germline, CDR1 is GTSNPN, CDR2 SVGIG (reference sequence). The junction had 5 bases not matched to a gene; V was cut back by 0 bases and J by 5 bases. The CDR3 has 14 amino acids. The DNA for the CDR3 is TGTGCCTGGAGTGTACTGGGACTAGCTGACGAGCAGTACTTC. Translating it yields CAWSVLGLADEQYF.

This clone appeared a few times. J is TRBJ1-5 and V is TRBV18, with a weak D call TRBD1 (6 bases). Between the trimmed V and J ends, which lost 3 bases and 4 bases, there was a span of 13 bases. The CDR3 loop spans 15 amino acids. Per the germline V gene, CDR1 is KGHSH and CDR2 is LQKENI. The CDR3 loop is CASSPPGGGNQPQHF. The CDR3 nucleotides are TGTGCCAGCTCACCGCCTGGGGGCGGGAATCAGCCCCAGCATTTT.

The chain recombines TRBV5-1 with TRBJ2-5; TRBD2 matches at 8 bases. With V trimmed by 6 bases and J by 2 bases, 6 bases remained unmatched. The CDR3 runs 14 residues. Germline lookup yields CDR1 SGHRS and CDR2 YFSETQ. The CDR3 DNA sequence: TGCGCCAGCACCTTCGGGGGGGATCAAGAGACCCAGTACTTC. Residues: CASTFGGDQETQYF.

J is TRBJ1-1 and V is TRBV30; TRBD1 matches at 7 bases. The CDR3 has 13 amino acids. Germline V gives CDR1 GTSNPN, CDR2 SVGIG (reference sequence). The junction had 0 bases not matched to a gene; V was cut back by 1 base and J by 1 base. CDR3: CAWSGTGNTEAFF. The CDR3 DNA sequence: TGTGCCTGGAGTGGGACAGGGAACACTGAAGCTTTCTTT.

The V and J genes are TRBV7-9 and TRBJ2-3, with D perhaps given as TRBD1 or TRBD2 (6 bases each). This CDR3 has 15 amino acids. CDR1 and CDR2 (germline): SEHNR, FQNEAQ (reference sequence). V was clipped by 4 bases and J by 1 base, with 12 bases between them. DNA of the CDR3: TGTGCCAGCAGCTCTTATGGGGGGCGCACAGATACGCAGTATTTT. Residues: CASSSYGGRTDTQYF. Complete variable domain (other parts from reference TRBV7-9 and TRBJ2-3): DTGVSQNPRHKITKRGQNVTFRCDPISEHNRLYWYRQTLGQGPEFLTYFQNEAQLEKSRLLSDRFSAERPKGSFSTLEIQRTEQGDSAMYLCASSSYGGRTDTQYFGPGTRLTVL.

The chain joins TRBV19 to TRBJ2-7; the D gene is possibly TRBD2 (7 bases). The CDR3 runs to 15 residues. Germline CDR1 is LNHDA and CDR2 is SQIVND (reference sequence). V gave up 3 bases and J gave up 4 bases, with 16 bases separating them. The CDR3: CASSIRRGRGYEQYF. The CDR3 nucleotides are TGTGCCAGTAGTATTCGGCGAGGGAGGGGGTACGAGCAGTACTTC.

The chain combines TRBV9 with TRBJ1-1; the D is unclear. The V gene's germline CDR1 is SGDLS and CDR2 YYNGEE. This CDR3 has 15 amino acids. V dropped 2 bases and J dropped 4 bases, with 15 bases sitting between them. The CDR3 region is CASSVADREVTEAFF. DNA of the CDR3: TGTGCCAGCAGCGTCGCCGATCGCGAGGTCACTGAAGCTTTCTTT.

The rearrangement joins TRBV2 to TRBJ2-7; D is possibly TRBD2 (6 bases). CDR1 is SNHLY, CDR2 FYNNEI, per germline. The V gene lost 4 bases and the J gene lost 3 bases, with 10 bases spanning the gap. The CDR3 contains 13 residues. As DNA, the CDR3 is TGTGCCAGCAGTGTACAAGCGGGCTACGAGCAGTACTTC. This encodes CASSVQAGYEQYF.

This rearrangement joins TRBV5-1 to TRBJ2-1, with 7 bases fitting TRBD2. From germline, CDR1 is SGHRS and CDR2 YFSETQ. This CDR3 contains 15 residues. V trimming: 4 bases; J trimming: 15 bases; junction bases outside the gene matches: 19. The CDR3 is CASSPGGGSIGLWFF. Written as DNA, the CDR3 is TGCGCCAGCAGCCCCGGGGGAGGGTCGATCGGTCTATGGTTCTTC. The full variable domain, in which reference TRBV5-1 and TRBJ2-1 provide the parts outside the CDR3, is KAGVTQTPRYLIKTRGQQVTLSCSPISGHRSVSWYQQTPGQGLQFLFEYFSETQRNKGNFPGRFSGRQFSNSRSEMNVSTLELGDSALYLCASSPGGGSIGLWFFGPGTRLTVL.

This chain uses TRBV7-2 with TRBJ1-3; 9 bases map to TRBD1. V was clipped by 2 bases and J by 7 bases; unmatched bases: 6. Germline V lookup: CDR1 SGHTA, CDR2 FQGNSA. CDR3 length: 15 amino acids. The CDR3 coding sequence is TGTGCCAGCAGCTTAAGGCGGACAGGGGCGAACACCATATATTTT. Translated, it gives CASSLRRTGANTIYF.

CDR3 amino acids: CASSAIFPSTDTQYF. CDR3 coding DNA: TGCGCCAGCAGCGCCATTTTCCCTAGCACAGATACGCAGTATTTT. The chain joins TRBV5-1 to TRBJ2-3; no firm D call. The CDR3 loop spans 15 amino acids. With 4 bases removed from V and 0 bases from J, the gap between germline ends came to 12 bases. CDR1 SGHRS and CDR2 YFSETQ come from the germline V gene.

The chain has TRBV6-1 and TRBJ2-5; D is perhaps TRBD2 (6 bases). The CDR3 has 16 amino acids. CDR1 and CDR2 (germline): MNHNS, SASEGT. V was shortened by 0 bases and J by 4 bases, with 15 bases between the two germline ends. The chain's CDR3 is CASSEASTSGLETQYF. Written as DNA, the CDR3 is TGTGCCAGCAGTGAAGCCTCGACATCGGGACTAGAGACCCAGTACTTC.

The rearrangement links TRBV5-4 to TRBJ2-1; D gene ambiguous. Per the germline V gene, CDR1 is SGHNT and CDR2 is YYREEE (reference sequence). The V end was cut by 3 bases, the J end by 1 base, with 11 bases between. The CDR3 runs to 15 residues. Here the CDR3 DNA reads TGTGCCAGCAGCTCCTTTAGGGCGTCCTACAATGAGCAGTTCTTC. It encodes CASSSFRASYNEQFF.

This clone was seen only once. The gene calls are TRBV27 and TRBJ2-7, with a possible D match to TRBD2 (6 bases). Germline loops: CDR1 MNHEY, CDR2 SMNVEV (reference sequence). The V end was cut by 6 bases, the J end by 11 bases, with 14 bases between. This CDR3 has 11 amino acids. The CDR3 DNA reads as TGTGCCAGCAGGCGACTAGATGTGGAGTACTTC. Amino acid sequence: CASRRLDVEYF.

This chain's CDR3 is CASSYPERGANNEQFF. The CDR3 coding sequence is TGTGCCAGCAGTTATCCCGAGCGGGGGGCCAACAATGAGCAGTTCTTC. The chain has TRBV6-6 and TRBJ2-1; TRBD2 aligns across 9 bases. Germline V CDR1 and CDR2: MNHNY, SVGAGI (reference sequence). The length of the CDR3 is 16 residues. After removal of 3 bases from V and 5 bases from J, the junction contained 8 bases not matched to a gene.

V usage is TRBV15 and J usage is TRBJ1-1; perhaps TRBD1 as D (6 bases). The CDR3 is made up of 15 amino acids. Trimming cost V 7 bases and J 6 bases, with 21 bases left between them. From germline, CDR1 is LNHNV and CDR2 YYDKDF (reference sequence). The CDR3 reads CATTRRGETASEAFF. The CDR3 bases are TGTGCCACCACCCGAAGGGGGGAGACAGCCTCTGAAGCTTTCTTT.

V and J are TRBV30 and TRBJ2-7, with D perhaps TRBD2 (5 bases). The CDR3 is 12 residues long. Germline assignment: CDR1 GTSNPN and CDR2 SVGIG (reference sequence). V gave up 2 bases and J gave up 7 bases, with 12 bases separating them. The CDR3 sequence: CAWSRIRGEQYF. The DNA of the CDR3 is TGTGCCTGGAGTCGGATACGAGGGGAGCAGTACTTC.

This chain uses TRBV6-5 with TRBJ1-1, with D unresolved. The V gene's germline CDR1 is MNHEY and CDR2 SVGAGI. V lost 3 bases and J 3 bases, leaving 11 bases between the germline ends. The CDR3 is 14 residues long. CDR3 amino acids: CASSYTGRDTEAFF. The CDR3 DNA sequence: TGTGCCAGCAGTTATACGGGGAGGGACACTGAAGCTTTCTTT.

The genes are TRBV5-1 and TRBJ1-2, with TRBD1 identical over 10 bases. V shed 2 bases, J shed 4 bases, and the junction held 5 bases outside the gene matches. The CDR3 is 15 amino acids. The germline CDR1 and CDR2 sequences are SGHRS and YFSETQ. The CDR3 is CASSLRTGGGYGYTF. The DNA for the CDR3 is TGCGCCAGCAGCTTAAGGACAGGGGGAGGCTATGGCTACACCTTC.

The CDR3 loop is CASRVKGARGDQETQYF. In DNA, the CDR3 is TGTGCCAGCAGGGTGAAGGGGGCGCGAGGGGACCAAGAGACCCAGTACTTC. This chain uses TRBV7-8 with TRBJ2-5; 7 nucleotides match TRBD1. CDR3 length equals 17 residues. The V segment lost 6 bases and the J segment 0 bases; nucleotides outside the gene matches: 13. Per germline, CDR1 SGHVS and CDR2 FQNEAQ.